This T cell receptor beta chain was identified during a study of glioma-infiltrating T cells after dendritic cell vaccination (dated by TCRdb to the mid-2010s). As for the study more broadly: The cohort comprised around 15 glioblastoma patients from Phase I and II dendritic cell vaccination trials, 9 newly diagnosed and 6 with recurrent disease. Tumor-infiltrating lymphocyte content was quantified and tumor and blood repertoires were compared in dendritic cell-vaccinated glioblastoma patients by deep sequencing of TCR beta CDR3 regions. To make the vaccine, monocyte-derived dendritic cells were cultured for roughly seven days with IL-4 and GM-CSF and then pulsed overnight with autologous tumor lysate. Between the early 2000s and the early 2010s, the patients were given dendritic cell vaccination pulsed with autologous tumor lysate. Patients received three intradermal dendritic cell vaccine injections at biweekly intervals in the arm below the axilla. Survival after dendritic cell vaccination was correlated with TCR sequencing metrics such as TIL content and the overlap between tumor and blood repertoires.

What the work shows at the level of the full study, not this receptor alone: TCR clonality showed no direct relationship with survival, which suggests that a diverse polyclonal response may be important. The TCR overlap response model with three groups was called speculative and said to need prospective validation. The cohort was small and heterogeneous, few patients had complete blood and tumor sets, and even fewer had initial-recurrent tumor pairs. Higher estimated pretreatment TIL content predicted longer time to progression and overall survival after dendritic cell vaccination.

Read against the paper, the sample's time point label means: after dendritic cell vaccination, including at tumor progression/relapse. Patients were selected for having adequate residual fresh-frozen tumor tissue and more than two years of available survival data. An isocitrate dehydrogenase mutation was not carried by any of the glioblastoma patients, although molecular status was otherwise variable. PBMC were collected before vaccination, two weeks after the third vaccination, and at tumor progression if tumor progression occurred. The Qiagen DNeasy Blood extraction Kit was used to extract genomic DNA. From the cysteine through the phenylalanine, the CDR3 covers 16 amino acids. Just the 48-base CDR3 DNA is kept, in frame starting at base 1. Trimming leaves V shorter by 4 bases and J shorter by 2 bases, with the junction holding 10 bases beyond the gene matches. Sequences SGHNT (CDR1) and YYREEE (CDR2) are obtained from the germline V gene (reference sequence).

The immunoSEQ assay amplified TCRB CDR3 regions from about 2 micrograms of genomic DNA, or from all available DNA when less than that amount was available. The multiplex PCR relied on 60 forward primers for TCR V beta segments and 13 reverse primers for J beta segments. To estimate the number of reads per starting template, synthetic control templates were added to each sample at limiting dilution. The Illumina HiSeq System generated 87 bp sequencing reads. In the original analysis: PCR and sequencing errors were removed by merging closely related sequences with a nearest neighbor algorithm. TCR overlap was measured as the percentage of unique tumor TCR beta sequences also present in the same patient's peripheral blood. TCRdb provides this immuneACCESS table in a form limited to in-frame rearrangements. Some clones are lacking; in checked studies, under half of them reflect an unresolved V gene, and why the rest are absent is not known. V, J and clone size reflect that table, while D and trimming were determined from the DNA. The sample yields roughly 62,000 clones; about four fifths were counted once. Of the sample, about 15% is held by the ten largest clones.

Concerning this clone itself: No cognate antigen has been identified for it. Per-nucleotide qualities are absent, and no much larger clonotype sits a single base away.

The sequence is built from TRBV5-4 and TRBJ2-7; 9 bases in the junction line up with TRBD1. The sequence came from a human donor with glioblastoma. The material was blood, obtained after dendritic cell vaccination. Here is the DNA: TGTGCCAGCAGCAGTTTGGGACAGGGCATAACCTACGAGCAGTACTTC. It translates as CASSSLGQGITYEQYF.